Presented here are 30 T cell receptor beta chains from one specimen sequenced in a study of blood T cell repertoires in COVID-19. The table came from immunoSEQ multiplex PCR; TCRdb's copy has only in-frame clones and leaves some out. The sample records more than 200,000 clones, around 86% being singletons. Sequences were obtained from PBMCs or T cells enriched from blood (not recorded which). All receptors derive from a man younger than 40 in a cohort exposed to, infected with or recovered from COVID-19 (not recorded which).

The rearrangement uses TRBV7-2 and TRBJ2-1; 14 bases align to TRBD2. CDR3 length equals 19 residues. The germline V gene has CDR1 SGHTA and CDR2 FQGNSA. Trimming cost V 5 bases and J 5 bases; bases outside gene matches: 14. CDR3 in DNA: TGTGCCAGCAGCGTTATGGGGACTAGCGGGAGTCCTAGGGACAATGAGCAGTTCTTC. It specifies CASSVMGTSGSPRDNEQFF.

This clone was recorded only once. The chain links TRBV7-9 to TRBJ2-3; D perhaps matches TRBD2 (7 bases). The germline gives CDR1 SEHNR, CDR2 FQNEAQ (reference sequence). The CDR3 runs 17 residues. V was shortened by 4 bases and J by 0 bases, with 17 bases between the two germline ends. Here the CDR3 reads CASSSRLGGPSTDTQYF. In DNA form, the CDR3 reads TGTGCCAGCAGCTCGCGCCTGGGGGGGCCTAGCACAGATACGCAGTATTTT.

The chain combines TRBV15 with TRBJ2-4; D is possibly TRBD2 (5 bases). Germline V lookup: CDR1 LNHNV, CDR2 YYDKDF (reference sequence). V was trimmed by 8 bases and J by 2 bases, leaving 7 bases between them. The CDR3 is made up of 12 amino acids. The CDR3 coding sequence is TGTGCCACCGAGGGTTCCAAAAACATTCAGTACTTC. Its translation is CATEGSKNIQYF.

The gene calls are TRBV2 and TRBJ2-2; 14 positions match TRBD2. CDR1 is SNHLY, CDR2 FYNNEI, per germline. CDR3 size: 16 residues. The junction had 3 bases not matched to a gene; V was cut back by 6 bases and J by 3 bases. This CDR3 is CASRGTSGSHTGELFF. CDR3 coding DNA: TGTGCCAGCAGGGGGACTAGCGGGAGTCACACCGGGGAGCTGTTTTTT.

CDR3 in DNA: TGTGCCAGCAGCTTAAGCGGGACCTCCTACGAGCAGTACTTC. It yields the protein CASSLSGTSYEQYF. The J gene is TRBJ2-7, the V gene TRBV7-3; perhaps TRBD2 as D (6 bases). V was clipped by 1 base and J by 0 bases, with 7 bases between them. CDR3 length: 14 amino acids. Germline assignment: CDR1 SGHTA and CDR2 FQGTGA.

CDR3 sequence: CASSILTGGGTEAFF. The DNA of the CDR3 is TGTGCCAGCAGTATACTGACAGGGGGCGGGACTGAAGCTTTCTTT. The rearrangement joins TRBV27 to TRBJ1-1, with 10 bases fitting TRBD1. Germline loops: CDR1 MNHEY, CDR2 SMNVEV (reference sequence). The CDR3 totals 15 residues. The V segment lost 5 bases and the J segment 5 bases; nucleotides outside the gene matches: 8.

The chain couples TRBV5-6 to TRBJ2-1; perhaps TRBD2 as D (5 bases). This CDR3 is 12 amino acids long. Germline V gene sequence: CDR1 SGHDT, CDR2 YYEEEE. V dropped 3 bases and J dropped 9 bases, with 10 bases sitting between them. The CDR3 here is CASSSSGGEQFF. The DNA for the CDR3 is TGTGCCAGCAGCTCAAGCGGAGGTGAGCAGTTCTTC.

V gene TRBV19 combines with J gene TRBJ2-7; 13 bases agree with TRBD2. This CDR3 is built from 16 residues. Losses at the gene ends were 4 bases for V and 4 bases for J; bases not matched to a gene: 7. Germline CDR1 is LNHDA and CDR2 is SQIVND (reference sequence). CDR3 bases: TGTGCCAGTAGTACGGGACTAGCGGGAAATTTTTACGAGCAGTACTTC. It codes for CASSTGLAGNFYEQYF.

This clone was counted a few times. The genes are TRBV25-1 and TRBJ1-1, with D maybe TRBD1 (5 bases). This CDR3 spans 15 amino acids. V lost 1 base, J lost 2 bases, and 11 bases lay in between. Germline V lookup: CDR1 MGHDK, CDR2 SYGVNS. The CDR3, as DNA: TGTGCCAGCAGTGAATTTGGGGCTAGAAACACTGAAGCTTTCTTT. This translates into CASSEFGARNTEAFF.

This chain links TRBV25-1 with TRBJ2-1; TRBD2 matches 11 bases. V shed 6 bases, J shed 5 bases, and the junction held 6 bases outside the gene matches. Germline assignment: CDR1 MGHDK and CDR2 SYGVNS. The CDR3 has 15 amino acids. CDR3 nucleotides: TGTGCCAGCAGAATAGCGGGAGGGCCCCACAATGAGCAGTTCTTC. Protein: CASRIAGGPHNEQFF.

This rearrangement joins TRBV5-6 to TRBJ2-7; 12 bases agree with TRBD2. CDR3 length: 17 residues. Trimming took 0 bases from V and 0 from J; bases not matched to a gene: 4. The V gene's germline CDR1 is SGHDT and CDR2 YYEEEE. DNA of the CDR3: TGTGCCAGCAGCTTGGAATTACTAGCGGGGGGCTCCTACGAGCAGTACTTC. It yields the protein CASSLELLAGGSYEQYF.

The chain is built from TRBV28 and TRBJ2-5; TRBD1 matches at 8 bases. Germline lookup yields CDR1 MDHEN and CDR2 SYDVKM. The CDR3 has 12 amino acids. Losses at the gene ends were 10 bases for V and 5 bases for J; bases not matched to a gene: 6. For the CDR3, the DNA is TGTGCCACCATTCAGGGGGCGGAGACCCAGTACTTC. Protein product: CATIQGAETQYF.

The gene calls are TRBV2 and TRBJ2-1; 14 bases agree with TRBD2. CDR1 is SNHLY, CDR2 FYNNEI, per germline. V dropped 10 bases and J dropped 8; count of bases not matched to a gene: 13. This CDR3 comprises 16 residues. The CDR3 region is CATIPESGLAGDEQFF. Here the CDR3 DNA reads TGTGCCACCATACCTGAGTCGGGACTAGCGGGAGATGAGCAGTTCTTC.

The rearrangement joins TRBV7-2 to TRBJ1-4; no firm D call. There are 16 residues in the CDR3. Trimming removed 5 bases from V and 0 bases from J, with 13 bases in between. CDR1 SGHTA and CDR2 FQGNSA come from the germline V gene. The CDR3 DNA sequence: TGTGCCAGCAGCCCCTCGGTGGTATCAACTAATGAAAAACTGTTTTTT. Translated, it gives CASSPSVVSTNEKLFF.

The V gene is TRBV19, the J gene TRBJ1-5, with 7 bases that match TRBD1. Trimming removed 5 bases from V and 7 bases from J; junction bases left unmatched: 17. CDR1 and CDR2 from the germline V gene are LNHDA and SQIVND (reference sequence). This CDR3 is built from 17 residues. The CDR3 here is CASSYIYPRQGGQPQHF. The DNA of the CDR3 is TGTGCCAGTAGTTACATCTACCCGAGACAGGGTGGGCAGCCCCAGCATTTT.

This clone was counted between two and nine times. The chain has TRBV6-5 and TRBJ1-2; D may be TRBD1 (5 bases). The CDR3 loop spans 14 amino acids. From germline, CDR1 is MNHEY and CDR2 SVGAGI. Trimming pared 9 bases from V and 2 bases from J, leaving 16 bases between. The CDR3 loop is CARGPGEGNYGYTF. The CDR3 DNA reads TGTGCCAGGGGGCCCGGGGAGGGAAACTATGGCTACACCTTC.

This sequence joins TRBV6-1 and TRBJ2-5, with D possibly TRBD1 on 5 matching bases. Germline V CDR1 and CDR2: MNHNS, SASEGT. The V gene lost 1 base and the J gene lost 0 bases, with 12 bases spanning the gap. The CDR3 runs to 16 residues. The CDR3 here is CASSEGGTANQETQYF. Here the CDR3 DNA reads TGTGCCAGCAGTGAAGGGGGCACCGCAAACCAAGAGACCCAGTACTTC.

This rearrangement joins TRBV3-1 (or the pseudogene TRBV3-2) to TRBJ1-1; D is possibly TRBD1 (5 bases). With 4 bases removed from V and 3 bases from J, the gap between germline ends came to 12 bases. The CDR3 consists of 14 residues. The germline CDR1 and CDR2 sequences are LGHDT and YNNKEL (reference sequence). The CDR3 loop reads CASSPRQTDTEAFF. DNA for the CDR3: TGTGCCAGCAGCCCCCGACAGACCGACACTGAAGCTTTCTTT.

The CDR3 reads CASSLDGGYNEQFF. In nucleotides, the CDR3 is TGTGCCAGCAGCTTAGACGGGGGCTACAATGAGCAGTTCTTC. The genes are TRBV7-8 and TRBJ2-1; a weak D match, TRBD2 (6 bases). Germline values: CDR1 SGHVS, CDR2 FQNEAQ. The CDR3 is 14 residues long. Trimming stripped 1 base from V and 3 bases from J, with 7 bases between.

This chain joins TRBV5-1 and TRBJ1-2, with TRBD1 matching 9 bases. The CDR3 length is 16 residues. Germline V gene sequence: CDR1 SGHRS, CDR2 YFSETQ. V dropped 0 bases and J dropped 2; count of bases not matched to a gene: 5. CDR3 coding DNA: TGCGCCAGCAGCTTGGTGGGACAGGGATCCAACTATGGCTACACCTTC. It encodes CASSLVGQGSNYGYTF.

The chain carries TRBV18 and TRBJ2-1, with 8 bases that match TRBD2. The ends lost 8 bases at V and 7 bases at J; junction bases unmatched: 10. This CDR3 has 14 residues. CDR1 and CDR2 from the germline V gene are KGHSH and LQKENI. The CDR3 protein is CASPSASGRNEQFF. CDR3 DNA: TGTGCCAGCCCGAGTGCGAGCGGGAGAAATGAGCAGTTCTTC.

The chain carries TRBV5-1 and TRBJ2-1; 8 bases are a match to TRBD2. Losses at the gene ends were 5 bases for V and 7 bases for J; bases not matched to a gene: 8. Germline V gene lookup returns CDR1 SGHRS and CDR2 YFSETQ. The CDR3 spans 14 residues. The CDR3 DNA is TGCGCCAGCAGTAGGACGGGAGGGCGGAATGAGCAGTTCTTC. It is translated as CASSRTGGRNEQFF.

This rearrangement joins TRBV28 to TRBJ1-2; D possibly corresponds to TRBD1 (6 bases). CDR3 length: 12 amino acids. Trimming took off 5 bases at V and 4 bases at J, with 8 bases between the two ends. From germline, CDR1 is MDHEN and CDR2 SYDVKM. DNA of the CDR3: TGTGCCAGCAGTGGGGACATCTATGGCTACACCTTC. Translation gives CASSGDIYGYTF.

This clone was detected only a few times. The chain employs TRBV4-2 and TRBJ2-5; possible D gene TRBD1, 7 bases. Germline CDR1 LGHNA, CDR2 YNFKEQ. The V and J ends lost 0 bases and 8 bases respectively, with 19 bases between them. This CDR3 spans 16 amino acids. CDR3 in DNA: TGTGCCAGCAGCCAAGAGCTCCAGGGGGGCACAAAAACCCAGTACTTC. It specifies CASSQELQGGTKTQYF.

The chain employs TRBV6-1 and TRBJ1-5, with 7 positions matching TRBD1. Germline CDR1 MNHNS, CDR2 SASEGT. The junction had 11 bases not matched to a gene; V was cut back by 3 bases and J by 0 bases. This CDR3 has 18 amino acids. The CDR3 DNA reads as TGTGCCAGCAGTGAGGGACAGCTTCGGCAAACTAGCAATCAGCCCCAGCATTTT. Translation gives CASSEGQLRQTSNQPQHF.

The CDR3 DNA reads TGTGCCAGCAGTGTGATGTCTGGCGGGGGCACGGATGAAAAACTGTTTTTT. Translated, it gives CASSVMSGGGTDEKLFF. The chain has TRBV6-1 and TRBJ1-4, with a possible D match to TRBD1 (6 bases). CDR1 and CDR2 (germline): MNHNS, SASEGT. V dropped 4 bases and J dropped 6 bases, with 21 bases sitting between them. CDR3 length: 17 amino acids.

The rearrangement links TRBV27 to TRBJ2-7, with a tentative D call TRBD2 (6 bases). Looked up from germline, CDR1 is MNHEY and CDR2 is SMNVEV (reference sequence). V dropped 6 bases and J dropped 2 bases, with 17 bases sitting between them. The CDR3 covers 15 residues. CDR3 protein: CASSLRRGGPYEQYF. The CDR3, as DNA: TGTGCCAGCAGCTTAAGGCGGGGTGGTCCCTACGAGCAGTACTTC.

The chain links TRBV2 to TRBJ2-7, with D possibly TRBD2 on 5 matching bases. Trimming removed 4 bases from V and 3 bases from J, with 13 bases in between. The CDR3 is made up of 14 amino acids. Germline CDR1 and CDR2: SNHLY and FYNNEI. Written as DNA, the CDR3 is TGTGCCAGCAGTGGTGGAGGCTCCATCTACGAGCAGTACTTC. It yields the protein CASSGGGSIYEQYF. Looking up the rest from reference TRBV2 and TRBJ2-7 gives the full variable domain: EPEVTQTPSHQVTQMGQEVILRCVPISNHLYFYWYRQILGQKVEFLVSFYNNEISEKSEIFDDQFSVERPDGSNFTLKIRSTKLEDSAMYFCASSGGGSIYEQYFGPGTRLTVT.

V gene TRBV13 combines with J gene TRBJ1-5, with a tentative D call TRBD1 (5 bases). CDR3 size: 14 residues. V lost 4 bases to trimming and J lost 7 bases, with 14 bases between them. Germline V CDR1 and CDR2: PRHDT, FYEKMQ (reference sequence). CDR3 protein: CASSWRGSGQPQHF. The CDR3 bases are TGTGCCAGCAGCTGGAGGGGTTCAGGACAGCCCCAGCATTTT. Using reference TRBV13 and TRBJ1-5 for the parts outside the CDR3, the full variable domain is AAGVIQSPRHLIKEKRETATLKCYPIPRHDTVYWYQQGPGQDPQFLISFYEKMQSDKGSIPDRFSAQQFSDYHSELNMSSLELGDSALYFCASSWRGSGQPQHFGDGTRLSIL.

V usage is TRBV19 and J usage is TRBJ1-3, with D possibly matching TRBD1 (6 bases). CDR1 and CDR2 from the germline V gene are LNHDA and SQIVND (reference sequence). The CDR3 has 13 amino acids. Trimming pared 6 bases from V and 3 bases from J, leaving 9 bases between. This CDR3 is CASSGTLGNTIYF. Written as DNA, the CDR3 is TGTGCCAGTAGCGGGACACTTGGAAACACCATATATTTT.